The T cell receptor beta chain described here comes from a study of blood T cell repertoires in COVID-19. In terms of age and location, participants ranged from about 18 to 95 years and lived in about 25 US areas. Allocation to cohorts depended on clinical history reported by the participants. Germline CDR1 and CDR2: LGHDT and YNNKEL (reference sequence). V dropped 0 bases and J dropped 7 bases, with 15 bases sitting between them. The CDR3 contains 15 residues. Profiling relied on immunoSEQ multiplex PCR, and the TCRdb table lists in-frame clones only, not all of them. The sample yields under 500,000 clones, roughly nine tenths seen once.

The TCR sequence derives from a woman aged 18-35 years with acute COVID-19. Sequenced: PBMCs or T cells enriched from blood (not recorded which). This rearrangement joins TRBV3-1 (or the pseudogene TRBV3-2) to TRBJ1-2, with D unresolved. DNA for the CDR3: TGTGCCAGCAGCCAAGATCAGTTGGTTTCTCTTGGCTACACCTTC. Its translation: CASSQDQLVSLGYTF.